These 8 T cell receptor beta chains came from one sample sequenced in a study of blood T cell repertoires in COVID-19. Clones were read by immunoSEQ multiplex PCR, and TCRdb kept only the in-frame ones, dropping some. Of fewer than 250,000 clones in the sample, approximately 85% were seen once. Specimen: PBMCs or T cells enriched from blood (not recorded which). All receptors come from a woman in her forties or fifties with acute COVID-19.

The chain joins TRBV4-3 to TRBJ1-5; 8 nucleotides align to TRBD1. V lost 1 base to trimming and J lost 6 bases; unmatched junction nucleotides: 5. The CDR3 is made up of 15 amino acids. Germline lookup yields CDR1 LGHNA and CDR2 YSLEER. CDR3 loop: CASSQVHRGTQPQHF. Written as DNA, the CDR3 is TGCGCCAGCAGCCAAGTTCACAGGGGGACTCAGCCCCAGCATTTT.

The V call is TRBV19, the J call TRBJ1-5, with 11 bases lining up with TRBD1. Germline lookup yields CDR1 LNHDA and CDR2 SQIVND (reference sequence). The CDR3 is made up of 14 amino acids. The J segment lost 5 bases and the V segment lost 7 bases, leaving 4 bases of the junction unmatched. The CDR3: CASIGDRGYQPQHF. The CDR3 DNA follows: TGTGCCAGTATTGGGGACAGGGGGTATCAGCCCCAGCATTTT.

The CDR3 nucleotides read TGTGCCAGCTCACCCGGCAGGGCGCCCTTTGGCTACACCTTC. It codes for CASSPGRAPFGYTF. The chain recombines TRBV18 with TRBJ1-2, with D possibly being TRBD1 (5 bases). The length of the CDR3 is 14 residues. Germline V lookup: CDR1 KGHSH, CDR2 LQKENI. The V end lost 3 bases, the J end lost 7 bases, and 15 bases lay between the germline ends.

The chain recombines TRBV3-1 (or the pseudogene TRBV3-2) with TRBJ2-2, with a weak D call TRBD1 (6 bases). The germline V gene encodes CDR1 LGHDT and CDR2 YNNKEL (reference sequence). The CDR3 consists of 14 residues. Between the trimmed V and J ends, which lost 4 bases and 5 bases, there was a span of 11 bases. Written as DNA, the CDR3 is TGTGCCAGCAGCCCAGGGGTGGGGACCGGGGAGCTGTTTTTT. Its protein product is CASSPGVGTGELFF.

V gene TRBV7-9 combines with J gene TRBJ1-6; TRBD1 matches 10 bases. Germline V CDR1 and CDR2: SEHNR, FQNEAQ (reference sequence). There are 18 residues in the CDR3. The V and J ends lost 5 bases and 0 bases, in that order; junction bases with no gene match: 7. The CDR3 loop reads CASSRGQGTASYNSPLHF. DNA for the CDR3: TGTGCCAGCAGCCGGGGACAGGGGACGGCCTCCTATAATTCACCCCTCCACTTT.

This rearrangement joins TRBV2 to TRBJ2-7; tentative D call: TRBD2 (6 bases). Germline V CDR1 and CDR2: SNHLY, FYNNEI. This CDR3 has 13 residues. Trimming pared 2 bases from V and 6 bases from J, leaving 11 bases between. CDR3 sequence: CASSEIVGLEQYF. The CDR3 bases are TGTGCCAGCAGTGAAATCGTGGGACTCGAGCAGTACTTC.

The V gene is TRBV20-1, the J gene TRBJ2-1, with TRBD2 as a possible D gene (5 bases). Per the germline V gene, CDR1 is DFQATT and CDR2 is SNEGSKA (reference sequence). The CDR3 is 9 amino acids. This chain's CDR3 is CRWTVRAFF. Written as DNA, the CDR3 is TGCAGGTGGACCGTGAGGGCGTTCTTC.

The count of this clone is one. V is TRBV7-2 and J is TRBJ2-1; unclear D gene. V gave up 8 bases and J gave up 8 bases, with 22 bases separating them. Germline CDR1 and CDR2: SGHTA and FQGNSA. There are 15 residues in the CDR3. DNA of the CDR3: TGTGCCAGCGCGCTCGAACTAAATGCAGCCCATGAGCAGTTCTTC. Protein sequence: CASALELNAAHEQFF.